A single sample is the source of the 20 T cell receptor beta chains below, sequenced in a study of T cell responses to AZD1222 COVID-19 vaccine. Clones were sequenced by immunoSEQ multiplex PCR, and TCRdb holds only the in-frame ones, with some missing. The data show about 150,000 clones, with more than 75% seen just once and over 8% held by the top ten. The sample was peripheral blood, taken 28 days after the second AZD1222 dose. The receptors were gathered from an adult who received the AZD1222 COVID-19 vaccine.

This clone has only one observation. V gene TRBV7-2 combines with J gene TRBJ1-3, with D maybe TRBD1 (6 bases). The germline V and J ends were trimmed by 2 bases and 0 bases, with 8 bases remaining between them. Germline V lookup: CDR1 SGHTA, CDR2 FQGNSA. This CDR3 is 15 amino acids long. This CDR3 is CASSLRGSSGNTIYF. For the CDR3, the DNA is TGTGCCAGCAGCTTAAGGGGGTCCTCTGGAAACACCATATATTTT.

This sequence joins TRBV9 and TRBJ1-2; no firm D call. V was trimmed by 0 bases and J by 12 bases, leaving 18 bases between them. The CDR3 contains 14 residues. From germline, CDR1 is SGDLS and CDR2 YYNGEE. The CDR3 loop reads CASSVDTSERGNTF. CDR3 coding DNA: TGTGCCAGCAGCGTAGATACGTCAGAAAGAGGGAACACCTTC.

This chain connects TRBV7-9 to TRBJ2-6, with TRBD2 matching over 7 bases. The J segment lost 2 bases and the V segment lost 0 bases, leaving 4 bases of the junction unmatched. The V gene's germline CDR1 is SEHNR and CDR2 FQNEAQ (reference sequence). The CDR3 spans 17 residues. The DNA of the CDR3 is TGTGCCAGCAGCTTAGCGTTCGGGAGGACTGGGGCCAACGTCCTGACTTTC. Translating gives CASSLAFGRTGANVLTF.

The V call is TRBV5-4, the J call TRBJ2-7, with 7 bases aligning to TRBD2. CDR3 size: 14 residues. Germline lookup yields CDR1 SGHNT and CDR2 YYREEE (reference sequence). The V gene end was trimmed by 0 bases and the J gene end by 1 base; junction bases not matched to a gene: 1. CDR3 DNA: TGTGCCAGCAGCTTGGAGCGGGATTCCTACGAGCAGTACTTC. Its protein is CASSLERDSYEQYF.

The chain combines TRBV5-8 with TRBJ1-5; no firm D call. V was shortened by 0 bases and J by 2 bases, with 15 bases between the two germline ends. Germline-derived CDR1 and CDR2 are SGHTS and YDEGEE. There are 17 residues in the CDR3. In DNA, the CDR3 is TGTGCCAGCAGCTTGGGGTGGGTCGGAAGGGGCAATCAGCCCCAGCATTTT. Encoded protein: CASSLGWVGRGNQPQHF.

J is TRBJ1-6 and V is TRBV6-5; the D is unclear. Trimming left V 5 bases short and J 6 bases short, with 11 bases between. CDR1 is MNHEY, CDR2 SVGAGI, per germline. The CDR3 is made up of 14 amino acids. The CDR3 protein is CASSQLQRNSPLHF. CDR3 DNA: TGTGCCAGCAGTCAGTTACAGCGTAATTCACCCCTCCACTTT.

V usage is TRBV5-1 and J usage is TRBJ1-2; no definite D call. The germline CDR1 and CDR2 sequences are SGHRS and YFSETQ. The CDR3 has 14 residues. With 4 bases removed from V and 2 bases from J, the gap between germline ends came to 12 bases. As DNA, the CDR3 is TGCGCCAGCAGCCTGGACGGATCCAACTATGGCTACACCTTC. Residues: CASSLDGSNYGYTF.

V gene TRBV7-9 combines with J gene TRBJ2-2; 7 nucleotides align to TRBD1. The V and J ends lost 5 bases and 5 bases, in that order; junction bases with no gene match: 5. CDR3 length: 14 residues. Germline V gene data show CDR1 as SEHNR and CDR2 as FQNEAQ (reference sequence). The CDR3 loop reads CASSRDSLTGELFF. The CDR3 nucleotides read TGTGCCAGCAGCAGGGACAGCTTAACCGGGGAGCTGTTTTTT. The variable domain in full, completed from reference TRBV7-9 and TRBJ2-2, reads DTGVSQNPRHKITKRGQNVTFRCDPISEHNRLYWYRQTLGQGPEFLTYFQNEAQLEKSRLLSDRFSAERPKGSFSTLEIQRTEQGDSAMYLCASSRDSLTGELFFGEGSRLTVL.

J is TRBJ2-5 and V is TRBV6-6, with D perhaps matching TRBD2 (6 bases). The CDR3 spans 16 residues. V dropped 0 bases and J dropped 1 base, with 12 bases sitting between them. Germline V CDR1 and CDR2: MNHNY, SVGAGI (reference sequence). In DNA, the CDR3 is TGTGCCAGCAGTTACTCGCCAATCGGGGGCCAAGAGACCCAGTACTTC. Translating it yields CASSYSPIGGQETQYF.

This chain connects TRBV4-2 to TRBJ2-6; D is possibly TRBD2 (6 bases). The CDR3 is made up of 16 amino acids. V was pared by 1 base and J by 1 base, with 8 bases between. The germline gives CDR1 LGHNA, CDR2 YNFKEQ. This chain's CDR3 is CASSQGRVSGANVLTF. CDR3 DNA: TGTGCCAGCAGCCAAGGGAGGGTATCTGGGGCCAACGTCCTGACTTTC.

The chain joins TRBV20-1 to TRBJ2-5, with D unresolved. V lost 7 bases to trimming and J lost 2 bases, with 8 bases between them. This CDR3 spans 11 amino acids. Germline CDR1 reads DFQATT; CDR2 reads SNEGSKA (reference sequence). CDR3 nucleotide sequence: TGCAGTGGGCGGAGACAAGAGACCCAGTACTTC. Protein sequence: CSGRRQETQYF.

This clone was seen a handful of times. The chain recombines TRBV7-6 with TRBJ2-5, with 11 bases that match TRBD2. Germline assignment: CDR1 SGHVS and CDR2 FNYEAQ. The CDR3 sequence is 15 residues long. Germline trimming cut 5 bases from V and 5 bases from J; bases unmatched to any gene: 7. The CDR3 loop is CASSPLAGGVETQYF. The CDR3 DNA reads TGTGCCAGCAGCCCGTTAGCGGGAGGGGTGGAGACCCAGTACTTC.

V gene TRBV3-1 (or the pseudogene TRBV3-2) combines with J gene TRBJ1-6; D possibly corresponds to TRBD1 (5 bases). In germline, CDR1 is LGHDT, CDR2 YNNKEL (reference sequence). Trimming left V 4 bases short and J 10 bases short, with 14 bases between. The CDR3 is 14 residues long. The CDR3 nucleotides read TGTGCCAGCAGCCCTCTGGGGGTAGGGTCACCCCTCCACTTT. This sequence encodes CASSPLGVGSPLHF.

The chain is built from TRBV11-2 and TRBJ2-2; D perhaps matches TRBD2 (5 bases). Per germline, CDR1 SGHAT and CDR2 FQNNGV. V lost 1 base to trimming and J lost 5 bases, with 14 bases between them. The CDR3 totals 16 residues. The CDR3 is CASSLGRLLGTGELFF. The CDR3 region has the DNA TGTGCCAGCAGCTTAGGGAGGCTCTTAGGGACCGGGGAGCTGTTTTTT.

The chain combines TRBV5-1 with TRBJ2-7, with D perhaps given as TRBD1 or TRBD2 (5 bases each). V shed 1 base and J shed 2 bases, with 10 bases lying between them. Germline loops: CDR1 SGHRS, CDR2 YFSETQ. This CDR3 region has 14 residues. The CDR3 is CASSLMGRAYEQYF. The CDR3 DNA reads as TGCGCCAGCAGCTTGATGGGACGTGCCTACGAGCAGTACTTC.

This rearrangement joins TRBV25-1 to TRBJ2-6; D call uncertain. In germline, CDR1 is MGHDK, CDR2 SYGVNS. The CDR3 runs 15 residues. Trimming cost V 2 bases and J 0 bases, with 5 bases left between them. CDR3 amino acids: CASSEISSGANVLTF. The CDR3 coding sequence is TGTGCCAGCAGTGAAATTAGCTCTGGGGCCAACGTCCTGACTTTC.

The rearrangement links TRBV7-2 to TRBJ2-7; weak D call: TRBD2 (7 bases). CDR3 length: 14 residues. Germline assignment: CDR1 SGHTA and CDR2 FQGNSA. With 5 bases removed from V and 3 bases from J, the gap between germline ends came to 14 bases. For the CDR3, the DNA is TGTGCCAGCAGCGAGCGGGACACCCGCTACGAGCAGTACTTC. Translating it yields CASSERDTRYEQYF.

DNA for the CDR3: TGTGCCAGCAGTCTAGTGGGGTTCACAGATACGCAGTATTTT. It codes for CASSLVGFTDTQYF. The V call is TRBV6-5, the J call TRBJ2-3; the D is unclear. Germline assignment: CDR1 MNHEY and CDR2 SVGAGI. CDR3 size: 14 residues. V was pared by 5 bases and J by 2 bases, with 11 bases between.

The V gene is TRBV28, the J gene TRBJ1-3; D not certain. The germline V gene has CDR1 MDHEN and CDR2 SYDVKM. This CDR3 comprises 12 residues. V shed 1 base and J shed 3 bases, with 1 base lying between them. The CDR3 loop reads CASSLYGNTIYF. In nucleotides, the CDR3 is TGTGCCAGCAGTTTATATGGAAACACCATATATTTT.

This chain uses TRBV28 with TRBJ1-1, with a tentative D call TRBD1 (5 bases). CDR3 size: 14 residues. Per germline, CDR1 MDHEN and CDR2 SYDVKM. CDR3 loop: CAIGVGGLNTEAFF. The CDR3 DNA sequence: TGTGCGATAGGGGTGGGCGGACTGAACACTGAAGCTTTCTTT.